This note documents a single T cell receptor (beta chain) sequence. What antigen it recognizes has not been identified. Base qualities were left out, and no much larger clone turns up one base away. Ficoll-Paque density gradient centrifugation was the method used to isolate PBMCs. The data stem from a study of T-cell memory formation after mild COVID-19 (dated by TCRdb to the early 2020s). As for the study more broadly: Most TCR sequence clusters were specific to one of the two donors. In a couple of donors, T-cell clones that expanded and contracted after mild COVID-19 were tracked by sequencing TCRalpha and TCRbeta repertoires over time. Two young, previously healthy adult volunteers, one female and one male, were included in the cohort.

Sequencer: Illumina NovaSeq 6000. TCRalpha and TCRbeta cDNA libraries were constructed by 5'RACE with constant-segment primers, with sample barcodes and unique molecular identifiers being introduced. RNA was extracted from every sample with Trizol reagent. Libraries were amplified in two PCR steps, with a second sample barcode and Illumina TruSeq adapters added in the second step. Sequencing of libraries was performed on an Illumina NovaSeq with 2 x 150 bp paired-end reads. For the original study's pipeline: Demultiplexing of reads and collapsing into UMI-guided consensus sequences were performed with migec v1.2.7. Using mixcr v2.1.11, the UMI consensuses were aligned to TRA and TRB V and J templates and assembled into clonotypes. Expanded or contracted clonotypes were those called significant by both edgeR and NoisET, with noise models trained on biological replicates. For edgeR calls, the cutoffs were a false discovery rate-adjusted p below 0.01 and a log2 fold-change threshold of 1. As an exploratory analysis of dynamics, PCA with hierarchical clustering was applied to max-normalized trajectories of the 1000 most abundant clonotypes. Separately sequenced CD4+ and CD8+ repertoires were used to assign a CD4 or CD8 phenotype to each responding clone. TCRdb handled the public reads itself, with Q25 trimming in fastp and clone calling in MiXCR, and kept productive beta chains. Records with the same CDR3 protein are collapsed into one entry carrying the most frequent genes and DNA. The V and J calls follow TCRdb's processing rather than the paper's. The sample table holds roughly 450,000 distinct CDR3 sequences, of which about 20% were seen once. Clones ranked in the top ten supply approximately 13% of the sample.

V loses 0 bases at its end and J loses 1 base; junction bases beyond the gene matches: 4. Per the germline V gene, SGHRS is the CDR1 and YFSETQ is the CDR2. The CDR3 measures 16 amino acids from cysteine to phenylalanine. The kept DNA is CDR3 alone, 48 bases in frame from the first base. Overall study outcomes, separate from this receptor: SARS-CoV-2 specificity was not confirmed for the second-wave clones peaking on day 37. Contracting CD4+ clones appeared mostly in the CM and EM memory subsets, whereas CD8+ clones were enriched in EMRA. Some responding clones were detected in pre-infection memory, which suggested that pre-existing cross-reactive memory T cells had joined the SARS-CoV-2 response. Clones contracting from day 15 to 85 had balanced CD4/CD8 phenotypes, while a second wave expanding from day 15 to 37 was biased towards CD4+. Only a couple of mild cases were covered in the study, and larger cohorts including severe cases with pre-infection samples were considered necessary.

The sequence was obtained from an adult woman who had mild COVID-19 (a few samples of this study predate the infection). The sample titles of this study are shuffled in the database, so cell type and time point are left out; the donor was told from shared clones. The sample taken for sequencing was PBMCs or a T cell subset sorted from them (not recorded which). This chain joins TRBV5-1 to TRBJ2-1, and TRBD1 aligns with 7 junction nucleotides. The DNA reads as follows: TGCGCCAGCAGCTTGGGGACAGGACTTTCCTACAATGAGCAGTTCTTC. It is translated as CASSLGTGLSYNEQFF.